A single sample is the source of the 12 T cell receptor beta chains below, sequenced in a study of cytomegalovirus exposure and HLA in healthy donors. The repertoire was sequenced with immunoSEQ multiplex PCR; TCRdb's copy has only in-frame clones and lacks some. The sample carries 200,000 or so clones, around four fifths recorded once. Sequenced material: PBMCs. Receptor source: a woman under 30 in good health and CMV-seronegative.

This chain connects TRBV9 to TRBJ2-1; TRBD2 aligns across 7 bases. CDR3 length: 15 residues. Germline loops: CDR1 SGDLS, CDR2 YYNGEE. Germline trimming cut 3 bases from V and 0 bases from J; bases unmatched to any gene: 3. CDR3 bases: TGTGCCAGCAGCGATAGCGGGTACTCCTACAATGAGCAGTTCTTC. The encoded protein is CASSDSGYSYNEQFF.

V and J are TRBV9 and TRBJ1-5; TRBD1 might be the D (5 bases). Looked up from germline, CDR1 is SGDLS and CDR2 is YYNGEE. This CDR3 is built from 14 residues. The V gene lost 5 bases and the J gene lost 5 bases, with 14 bases spanning the gap. The CDR3 protein is CASSNGRQYQPQHF. CDR3 bases: TGTGCCAGCAGTAATGGTCGACAGTATCAGCCCCAGCATTTT.

The chain couples TRBV6-6 to TRBJ2-3, with a possible D match to TRBD1 (5 bases). CDR1 is MNHNY, CDR2 SVGAGI, per germline (reference sequence). Trimming took 0 bases from V and 4 from J, leaving 5 bases between them. This CDR3 is 13 amino acids long. CDR3 sequence: CASSYSRADTQYF. CDR3 nucleotides: TGTGCCAGCAGTTACTCCAGGGCAGATACGCAGTATTTT.

This clone was recorded only once. This chain uses TRBV10-3 with TRBJ2-1; 9 nucleotides line up with TRBD1. The CDR3 is 17 amino acids. Germline V gene sequence: CDR1 ENHRY, CDR2 SYGVKD. Trimming removed 3 bases from V and 10 bases from J; junction bases left unmatched: 16. The CDR3 reads CAISDPPNRGPPEEQFF. CDR3 bases: TGTGCCATCAGTGATCCGCCCAACAGGGGGCCGCCTGAAGAGCAGTTCTTC.

This chain links TRBV30 with TRBJ1-5; maybe TRBD1 (5 bases). Germline lookup yields CDR1 GTSNPN and CDR2 SVGIG (reference sequence). The CDR3 is 14 residues long. The V and J ends lost 1 base and 7 bases respectively, with 14 bases between them. The DNA for the CDR3 is TGTGCCTGGAGTGCGGGGCAACACTACCAGCCCCAGCATTTT. It codes for CAWSAGQHYQPQHF.

The chain joins TRBV6-1 to TRBJ1-5, with TRBD1 identical over 10 bases. The CDR3 consists of 15 residues. The V gene end was trimmed by 4 bases and the J gene end by 0 bases; junction bases not matched to a gene: 0. The germline V gene encodes CDR1 MNHNS and CDR2 SASEGT. CDR3 amino acids: CASSGTGGSNQPQHF. The CDR3 DNA sequence: TGTGCCAGCAGTGGGACAGGGGGTAGCAATCAGCCCCAGCATTTT.

This chain links TRBV7-6 with TRBJ2-7; D remains ambiguous. The CDR3 runs to 12 residues. Germline lookup yields CDR1 SGHVS and CDR2 FNYEAQ. V lost 1 base and J 9 bases, leaving 10 bases between the germline ends. The CDR3 region is CASSLDLSAQYF. CDR3 nucleotide sequence: TGTGCCAGCAGCTTAGATCTGTCGGCGCAGTACTTC.

The V call is TRBV28, the J call TRBJ1-2, with TRBD1 matching over 10 bases. V lost 5 bases and J lost 5; bases outside the gene matches: 8. Germline V gene sequence: CDR1 MDHEN, CDR2 SYDVKM. This CDR3 comprises 15 residues. The CDR3 nucleotides are TGTGCCAGCAGTCGACAGGGGGCCGGTGGATATGGCTACACCTTC. Translation gives CASSRQGAGGYGYTF.

The chain links TRBV5-4 to TRBJ2-3; 9 bases fit TRBD2. J lost 13 bases, V lost 1 base, and 4 bases had no gene match. The germline CDR1 and CDR2 sequences are SGHNT and YYREEE (reference sequence). This CDR3 comprises 12 residues. CDR3 in amino acids: CASSLSRTSEYF. Written as DNA, the CDR3 is TGTGCCAGCAGCTTGAGTAGGACTAGCGAGTATTTT.

J is TRBJ2-7 and V is TRBV14; D is possibly TRBD2 (5 bases). Deletions cut 3 bases from V and 1 base from J, with 13 bases between. Germline assignment: CDR1 SGHDN and CDR2 FVKESK. This CDR3 contains 15 residues. CDR3 amino acids: CASSHRSGASYEQYF. The CDR3 DNA follows: TGTGCCAGCAGCCATCGGAGCGGCGCATCCTACGAGCAGTACTTC. Full variable domain (rest looked up from reference TRBV14 and TRBJ2-7): EAGVTQFPSHSVIEKGQTVTLRCDPISGHDNLYWYRRVMGKEIKFLLHFVKESKQDESGMPNNRFLAERTGGTYSTLKVQPAELEDSGVYFCASSHRSGASYEQYFGPGTRLTVT.

The chain is built from TRBV7-6 and TRBJ2-2; maybe TRBD1 (6 bases). This CDR3 comprises 15 residues. V was cut by 2 bases and J by 4 bases, with 11 bases left in between. Germline CDR1 SGHVS, CDR2 FNYEAQ. CDR3 sequence reads: CASSLTGSSTGELFF. CDR3 DNA sequence: TGTGCCAGCAGCTTAACAGGGTCCAGCACCGGGGAGCTGTTTTTT.

The chain uses TRBV7-8 and TRBJ1-5; tentatively, D is TRBD1 (6 bases). The CDR3 loop spans 17 amino acids. The V end lost 5 bases, the J end lost 4 bases, and 21 bases lay between the germline ends. Germline V gives CDR1 SGHVS, CDR2 FQNEAQ. For the CDR3, the DNA is TGTGCCAGCAGCCCATTGTCGGGCACAGGGCGAAATCAGCCCCAGCATTTT. This gives the protein CASSPLSGTGRNQPQHF. The full variable domain, rest sourced from reference TRBV7-8 and TRBJ1-5, is GAGVSQSPRYKVAKRGQDVALRCDPISGHVSLFWYQQALGQGPEFLTYFQNEAQLDKSGLPSDRFFAERPEGSVSTLKIQRTQQEDSAVYLCASSPLSGTGRNQPQHFGDGTRLSIL.